This TCR beta chain is from a study of blood T cell repertoires in COVID-19. Study at large: PBMCs, B-cell-depleted T cells, or T cells were the source of the cDNA or gDNA that made up the material.

Here immunoSEQ multiplex PCR was the method, and the copy in TCRdb shows in-frame clones only, minus some. The table shows a few hundred thousand clones, with around four fifths occurring only once. The CDR3 loop spans 13 amino acids. Germline-derived CDR1 and CDR2 are SGHVS and FQNEAQ. The ends were cut back, 2 bases at V and 5 bases at J, with 8 bases in the middle. This TCR came from a man in his fifties or sixties with acute or convalescent COVID-19. What was sequenced was peripheral blood. The chain combines TRBV7-8 with TRBJ2-3, with D tentatively TRBD2 (5 bases). The CDR3 DNA reads TGTGCCAGCAGCTTACACCGGGAAGATACGCAGTATTTT. It yields the protein CASSLHREDTQYF. Full variable domain (outside the CDR3, taken from reference TRBV7-8 and TRBJ2-3): GAGVSQSPRYKVAKRGQDVALRCDPISGHVSLFWYQQALGQGPEFLTYFQNEAQLDKSGLPSDRFFAERPEGSVSTLKIQRTQQEDSAVYLCASSLHREDTQYFGPGTRLTVL.